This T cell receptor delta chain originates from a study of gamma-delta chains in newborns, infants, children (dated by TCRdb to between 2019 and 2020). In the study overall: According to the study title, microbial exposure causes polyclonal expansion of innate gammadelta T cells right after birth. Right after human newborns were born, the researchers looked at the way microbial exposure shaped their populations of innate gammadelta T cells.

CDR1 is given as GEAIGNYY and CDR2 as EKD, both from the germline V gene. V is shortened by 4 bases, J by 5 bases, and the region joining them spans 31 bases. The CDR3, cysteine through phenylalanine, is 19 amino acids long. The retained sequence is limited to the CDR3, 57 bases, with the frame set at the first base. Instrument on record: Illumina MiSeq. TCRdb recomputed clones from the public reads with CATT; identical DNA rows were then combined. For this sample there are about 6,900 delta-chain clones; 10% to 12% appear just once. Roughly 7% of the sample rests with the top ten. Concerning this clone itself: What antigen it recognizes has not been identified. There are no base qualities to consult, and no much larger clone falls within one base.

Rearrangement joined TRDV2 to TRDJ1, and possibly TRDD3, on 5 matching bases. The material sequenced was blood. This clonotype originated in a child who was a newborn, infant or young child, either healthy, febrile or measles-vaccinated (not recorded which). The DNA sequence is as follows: TGTGCCTGTGAAGAACTTCTTGGGCAAAGGAGTCACGGGGGGGATAAACTCATCTTT. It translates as CACEELLGQRSHGGDKLIF.